Given below is one TCR beta chain in context. As yet, its antigen is unknown. With 2 bases removed from V and 5 bases from J, the gap between germline ends came to 15 bases. The CDR3 is 15 residues long. Per germline, CDR1 MNHNS and CDR2 SASEGT. This sample stems from a study of CD8+ T cells in alopecia areata. About the research overall: It was oral tofacitinib, at 5 to 10 mg twice daily, that treated patients received. The SALT score measured affected scalp surface percentage in treated patients. Study-wide results and limits: Among the 100 top clones, expanded CD8+ clones, like scalp clonality, were significantly decreased by tofacitinib.

The treatment: oral pan-JAK inhibitor, 5-10 mg twice daily. CD4+ and CD8+ T cells were sorted from PBMCs. As the sequencing template, cDNA was produced by extracting RNA and reverse transcribing it. The assay was immunoSEQ multiplex PCR, and TCRdb's table has in-frame clones only and misses some. This table holds some 170,000 clones, 58% found once. The gene calls are TRBV6-1 and TRBJ2-5; D tentatively reads TRBD1 or TRBD2 (6 bases each). The TCR sequence derives from a human donor with alopecia areata. Specimen: CD4+ T cells sorted from blood, collected around week 55, from a patient treated with tofacitinib. In DNA, the CDR3 is TGTGCCAGCAGTGAAAGGAGGGGGACTGTGGAGACCCAGTACTTC. This sequence encodes CASSERRGTVETQYF.